This TCR beta chain was identified in a study of blood T cell repertoires in COVID-19. Study-wide context: The study drew acute and convalescent COVID-19 samples from the United States, Italy and Spain. From T cells, B-cell-depleted T cells, or PBMCs came the material, which was cDNA or gDNA.

The Seattle patients joined while their infection was active and were tracked longitudinally afterward. Original handling: Amplification with reference gene primers provided the estimates of nucleated cell counts. Repertoires were generated with immunoSEQ multiplex PCR, while TCRdb's copy carries only in-frame clones and drops some. V and J calls plus clone size are reproduced from that table; the DNA served to infer D and trimming. The data hold 70,000 to 100,000 clones, with 70% to 90% observed a single time. The source material was peripheral blood. The clonotype comes from a man aged 50 to 59 with COVID-19, enrolled during active disease.

The CDR3 region is CASGLSSGVRYRELFF. CDR3 in DNA: TGTGCTAGTGGTTTATCAAGCGGGGTCCGATATAGGGAGCTGTTTTTT. This chain connects TRBV12-5 to TRBJ2-2, with 7 bases aligning to TRBD2. The V gene's germline CDR1 is LGHNT and CDR2 FRNRAP. This CDR3 comprises 16 residues. The J segment lost 9 bases and the V segment lost 3 bases, leaving 13 bases of the junction unmatched.